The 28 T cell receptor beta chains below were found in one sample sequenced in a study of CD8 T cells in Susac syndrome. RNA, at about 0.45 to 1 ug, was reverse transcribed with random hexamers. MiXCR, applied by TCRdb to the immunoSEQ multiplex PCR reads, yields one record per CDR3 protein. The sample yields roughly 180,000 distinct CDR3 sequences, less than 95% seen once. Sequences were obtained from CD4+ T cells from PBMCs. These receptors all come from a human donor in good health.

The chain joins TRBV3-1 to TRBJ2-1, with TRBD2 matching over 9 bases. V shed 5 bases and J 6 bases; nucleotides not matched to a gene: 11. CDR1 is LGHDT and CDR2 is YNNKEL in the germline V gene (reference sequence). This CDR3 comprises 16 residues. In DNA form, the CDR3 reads TGTGCCAGCAGCGCTATTGGCGGGAGGGCCCGCAATGAGCAGTTCTTC. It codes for CASSAIGGRARNEQFF.

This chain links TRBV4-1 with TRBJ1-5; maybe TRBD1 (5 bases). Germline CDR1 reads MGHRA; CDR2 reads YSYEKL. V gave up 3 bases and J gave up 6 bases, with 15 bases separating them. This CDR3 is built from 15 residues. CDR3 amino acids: CASSQQIGGSQPQHF. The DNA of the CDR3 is TGCGCCAGCAGCCAGCAAATCGGGGGATCTCAGCCCCAGCATTTT.

The CDR3 sequence: CASIDRVNTEAFF. CDR3 coding DNA: TGTGCCAGCATTGATCGGGTGAACACTGAAGCTTTCTTT. This chain connects TRBV25-1 to TRBJ1-1; no reliable D call. There are 13 residues in the CDR3. Trimming removed 7 bases from V and 0 bases from J, with 9 bases in between. Germline values: CDR1 MGHDK, CDR2 SYGVNS. Looking up the rest from reference TRBV25-1 and TRBJ1-1 gives the full variable domain: EADIYQTPRYLVIGTGKKITLECSQTMGHDKMYWYQQDPGMELHLIHYSYGVNSTEKGDLSSESTVSRIRTEHFPLTLESARPSHTSQYLCASIDRVNTEAFFGQGTRLTVV.

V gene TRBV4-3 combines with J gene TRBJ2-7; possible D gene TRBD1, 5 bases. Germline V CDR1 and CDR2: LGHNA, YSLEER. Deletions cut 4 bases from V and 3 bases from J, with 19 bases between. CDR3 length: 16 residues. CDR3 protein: CASSPRQGFTGYEQYF. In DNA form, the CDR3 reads TGCGCCAGCAGCCCCCGTCAGGGCTTCACTGGCTACGAGCAGTACTTC.

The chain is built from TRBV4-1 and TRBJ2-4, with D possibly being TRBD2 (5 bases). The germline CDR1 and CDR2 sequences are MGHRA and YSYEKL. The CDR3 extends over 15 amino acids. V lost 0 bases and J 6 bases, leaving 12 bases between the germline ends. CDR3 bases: TGCGCCAGCAGCCAAGATCACGAGGGCCGAAACATTCAGTACTTC. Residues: CASSQDHEGRNIQYF.

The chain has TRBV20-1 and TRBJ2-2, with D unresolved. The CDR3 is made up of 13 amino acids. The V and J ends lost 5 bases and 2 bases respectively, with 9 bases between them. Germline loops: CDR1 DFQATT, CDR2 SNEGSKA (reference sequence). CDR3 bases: TGCAGTGCTTCGAATGGCAACACCGGGGAGCTGTTTTTT. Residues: CSASNGNTGELFF.

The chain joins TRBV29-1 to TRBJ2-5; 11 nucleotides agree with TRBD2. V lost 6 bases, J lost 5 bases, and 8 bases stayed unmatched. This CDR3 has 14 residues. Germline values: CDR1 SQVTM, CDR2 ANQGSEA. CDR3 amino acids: CSVVAGGPLETQYF. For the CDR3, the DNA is TGCAGCGTGGTAGCGGGAGGGCCGCTGGAGACCCAGTACTTC.

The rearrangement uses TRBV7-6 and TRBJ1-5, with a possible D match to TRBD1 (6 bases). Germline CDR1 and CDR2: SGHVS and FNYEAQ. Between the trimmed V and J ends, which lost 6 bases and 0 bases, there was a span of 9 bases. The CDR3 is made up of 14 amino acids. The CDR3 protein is CASSLDSSNQPQHF. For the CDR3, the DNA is TGTGCCAGCAGTTTGGACAGTAGCAATCAGCCCCAGCATTTT. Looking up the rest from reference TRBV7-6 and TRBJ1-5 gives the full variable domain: GAGVSQSPRYKVTKRGQDVALRCDPISGHVSLYWYRQALGQGPEFLTYFNYEAQQDKSGLPNDRFSAERPEGSISTLTIQRTEQRDSAMYRCASSLDSSNQPQHFGDGTRLSIL.

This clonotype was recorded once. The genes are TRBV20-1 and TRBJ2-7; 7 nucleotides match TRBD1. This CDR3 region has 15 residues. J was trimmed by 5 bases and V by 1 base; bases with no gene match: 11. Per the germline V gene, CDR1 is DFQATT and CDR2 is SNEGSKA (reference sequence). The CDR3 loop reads CSARAPGGIKHEQYF. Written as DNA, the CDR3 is TGCAGTGCTAGAGCCCCAGGGGGAATAAAACACGAGCAGTACTTC.

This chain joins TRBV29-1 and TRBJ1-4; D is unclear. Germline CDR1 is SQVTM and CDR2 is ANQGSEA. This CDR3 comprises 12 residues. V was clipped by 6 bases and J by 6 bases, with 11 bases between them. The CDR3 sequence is CSVFRGDEKLFF. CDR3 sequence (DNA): TGCAGCGTCTTCCGGGGTGATGAAAAACTGTTTTTT.

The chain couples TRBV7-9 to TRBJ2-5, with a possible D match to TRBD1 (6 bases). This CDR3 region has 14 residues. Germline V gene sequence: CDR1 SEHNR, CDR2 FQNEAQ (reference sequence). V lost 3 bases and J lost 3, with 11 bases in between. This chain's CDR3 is CASSLIGGEETQYF. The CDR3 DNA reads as TGTGCCAGCAGCTTGATAGGGGGAGAAGAGACCCAGTACTTC.

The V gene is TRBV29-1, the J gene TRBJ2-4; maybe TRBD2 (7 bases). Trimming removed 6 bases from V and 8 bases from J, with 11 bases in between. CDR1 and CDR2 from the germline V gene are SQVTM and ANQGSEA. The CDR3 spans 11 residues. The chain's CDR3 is CSVRGGHIQYF. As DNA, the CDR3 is TGCAGCGTAAGGGGGGGCCACATTCAGTACTTC. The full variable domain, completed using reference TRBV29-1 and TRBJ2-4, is SAVISQKPSRDICQRGTSLTIQCQVDSQVTMMFWYRQQPGQSLTLIATANQGSEATYESGFVIDKFPISRPNLTFSTLTVSNMSPEDSSIYLCSVRGGHIQYFGAGTRLSVL.

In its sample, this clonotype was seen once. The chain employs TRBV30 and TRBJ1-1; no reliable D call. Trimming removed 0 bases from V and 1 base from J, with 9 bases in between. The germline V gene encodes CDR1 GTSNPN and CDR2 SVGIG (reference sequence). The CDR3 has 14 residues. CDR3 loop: CAWSVLRQNTEAFF. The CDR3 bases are TGTGCCTGGAGTGTCCTACGCCAGAACACTGAAGCTTTCTTT.

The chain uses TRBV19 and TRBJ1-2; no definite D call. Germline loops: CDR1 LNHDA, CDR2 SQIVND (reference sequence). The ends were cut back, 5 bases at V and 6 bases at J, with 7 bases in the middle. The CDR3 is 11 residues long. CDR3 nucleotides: TGTGCCAGTAGTGTTGGGAATGGCTACACCTTC. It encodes CASSVGNGYTF.

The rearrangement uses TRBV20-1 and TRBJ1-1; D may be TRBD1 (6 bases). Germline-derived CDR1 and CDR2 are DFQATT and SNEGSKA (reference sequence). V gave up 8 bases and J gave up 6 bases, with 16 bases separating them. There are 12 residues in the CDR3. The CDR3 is CSPPAGESEAFF. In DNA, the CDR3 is TGCAGTCCCCCGGCAGGGGAGTCTGAAGCTTTCTTT.

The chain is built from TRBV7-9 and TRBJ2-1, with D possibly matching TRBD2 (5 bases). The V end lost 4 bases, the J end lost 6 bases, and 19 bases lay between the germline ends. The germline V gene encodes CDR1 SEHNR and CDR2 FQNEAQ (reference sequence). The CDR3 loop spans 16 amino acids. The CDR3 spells CASSWRTQQPSNEQFF. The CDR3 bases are TGTGCCAGCAGCTGGAGGACGCAACAACCCAGCAATGAGCAGTTCTTC.

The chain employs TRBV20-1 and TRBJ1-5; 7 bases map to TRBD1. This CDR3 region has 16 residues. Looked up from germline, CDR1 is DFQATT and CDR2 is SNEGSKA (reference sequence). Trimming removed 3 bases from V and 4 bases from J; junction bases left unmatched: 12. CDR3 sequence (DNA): TGCAGTGCTAGCGACCCTTGGGACAGAGCTAATCAGCCCCAGCATTTT. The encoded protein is CSASDPWDRANQPQHF.

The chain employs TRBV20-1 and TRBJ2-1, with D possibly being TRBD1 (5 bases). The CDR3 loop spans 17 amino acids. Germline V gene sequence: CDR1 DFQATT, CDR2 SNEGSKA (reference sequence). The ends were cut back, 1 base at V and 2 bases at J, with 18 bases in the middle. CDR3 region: CSARVEGRGRAYNEQFF. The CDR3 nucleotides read TGCAGTGCTAGAGTAGAAGGGCGAGGCAGGGCCTACAATGAGCAGTTCTTC.

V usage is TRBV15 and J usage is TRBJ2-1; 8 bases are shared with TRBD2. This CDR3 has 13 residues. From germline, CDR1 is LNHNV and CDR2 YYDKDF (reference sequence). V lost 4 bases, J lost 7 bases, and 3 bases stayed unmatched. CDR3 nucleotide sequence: TGTGCCACCAGCACGGGACTAGGTAATGAGCAGTTCTTC. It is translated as CATSTGLGNEQFF.

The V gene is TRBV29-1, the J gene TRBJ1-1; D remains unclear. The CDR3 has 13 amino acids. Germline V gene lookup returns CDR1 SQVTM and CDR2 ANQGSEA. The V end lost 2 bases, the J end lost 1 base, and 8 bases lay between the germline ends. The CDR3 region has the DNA TGCAGCGTTGAAAGCAAAAAGAACACTGAAGCTTTCTTT. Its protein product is CSVESKKNTEAFF. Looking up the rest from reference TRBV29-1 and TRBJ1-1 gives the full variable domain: SAVISQKPSRDICQRGTSLTIQCQVDSQVTMMFWYRQQPGQSLTLIATANQGSEATYESGFVIDKFPISRPNLTFSTLTVSNMSPEDSSIYLCSVESKKNTEAFFGQGTRLTVV.

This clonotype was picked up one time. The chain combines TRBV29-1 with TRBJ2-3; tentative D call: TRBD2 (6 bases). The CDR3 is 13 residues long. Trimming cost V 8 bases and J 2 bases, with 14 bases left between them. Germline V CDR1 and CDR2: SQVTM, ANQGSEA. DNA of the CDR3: TGCAGCACCTTGGGACTTTTCACAGATACGCAGTATTTT. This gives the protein CSTLGLFTDTQYF.

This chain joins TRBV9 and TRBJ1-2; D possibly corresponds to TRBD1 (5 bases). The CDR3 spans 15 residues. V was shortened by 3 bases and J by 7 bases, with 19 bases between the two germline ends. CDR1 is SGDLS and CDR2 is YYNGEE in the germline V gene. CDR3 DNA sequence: TGTGCCAGCAGCGCTGAGGACACGGGAATCCGTGGCTACACCTTC. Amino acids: CASSAEDTGIRGYTF.

CDR3 sequence: CASSLSVGVGYGYTF. The CDR3 bases are TGTGCCAGCAGTTTATCAGTGGGTGTAGGCTATGGCTACACCTTC. This chain joins TRBV27 and TRBJ1-2; D uncertain. The V gene lost 0 bases and the J gene lost 4 bases, with 12 bases spanning the gap. This CDR3 has 15 amino acids. The germline V gene has CDR1 MNHEY and CDR2 SMNVEV (reference sequence).

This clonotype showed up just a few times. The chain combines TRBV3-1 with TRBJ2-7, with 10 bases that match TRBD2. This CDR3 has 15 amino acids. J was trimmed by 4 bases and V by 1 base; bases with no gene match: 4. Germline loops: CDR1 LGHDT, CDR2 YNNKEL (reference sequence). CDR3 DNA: TGTGCCAGCAGCCAAGCTAGCGGGAGTTGGTACGAGCAGTACTTC. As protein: CASSQASGSWYEQYF.

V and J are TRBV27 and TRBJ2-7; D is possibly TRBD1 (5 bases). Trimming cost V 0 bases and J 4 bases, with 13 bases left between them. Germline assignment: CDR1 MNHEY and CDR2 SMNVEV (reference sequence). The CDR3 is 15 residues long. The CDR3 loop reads CASSLSTGARYEQYF. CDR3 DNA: TGTGCCAGCAGTTTATCAACAGGAGCCCGGTACGAGCAGTACTTC.

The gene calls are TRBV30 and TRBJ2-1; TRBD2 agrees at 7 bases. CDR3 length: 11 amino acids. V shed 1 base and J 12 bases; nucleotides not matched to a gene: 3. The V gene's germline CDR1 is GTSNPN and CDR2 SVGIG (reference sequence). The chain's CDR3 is CAWSGAGWQFF. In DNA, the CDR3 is TGTGCCTGGAGTGGAGCGGGATGGCAGTTCTTC.

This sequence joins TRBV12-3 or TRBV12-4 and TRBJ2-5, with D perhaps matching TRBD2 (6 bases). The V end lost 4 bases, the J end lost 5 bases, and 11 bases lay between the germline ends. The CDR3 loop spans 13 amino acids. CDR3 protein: CASSSGGGETQYF. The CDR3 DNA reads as TGTGCCAGCAGTTCCGGGGGAGGTGAGACCCAGTACTTC.

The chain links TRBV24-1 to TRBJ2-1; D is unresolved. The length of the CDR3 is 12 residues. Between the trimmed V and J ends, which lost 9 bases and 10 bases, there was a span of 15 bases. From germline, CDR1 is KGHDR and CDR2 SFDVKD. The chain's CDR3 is CATSILGGEQFF. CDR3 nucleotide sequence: TGTGCCACCTCCATATTGGGTGGAGAGCAGTTCTTC.